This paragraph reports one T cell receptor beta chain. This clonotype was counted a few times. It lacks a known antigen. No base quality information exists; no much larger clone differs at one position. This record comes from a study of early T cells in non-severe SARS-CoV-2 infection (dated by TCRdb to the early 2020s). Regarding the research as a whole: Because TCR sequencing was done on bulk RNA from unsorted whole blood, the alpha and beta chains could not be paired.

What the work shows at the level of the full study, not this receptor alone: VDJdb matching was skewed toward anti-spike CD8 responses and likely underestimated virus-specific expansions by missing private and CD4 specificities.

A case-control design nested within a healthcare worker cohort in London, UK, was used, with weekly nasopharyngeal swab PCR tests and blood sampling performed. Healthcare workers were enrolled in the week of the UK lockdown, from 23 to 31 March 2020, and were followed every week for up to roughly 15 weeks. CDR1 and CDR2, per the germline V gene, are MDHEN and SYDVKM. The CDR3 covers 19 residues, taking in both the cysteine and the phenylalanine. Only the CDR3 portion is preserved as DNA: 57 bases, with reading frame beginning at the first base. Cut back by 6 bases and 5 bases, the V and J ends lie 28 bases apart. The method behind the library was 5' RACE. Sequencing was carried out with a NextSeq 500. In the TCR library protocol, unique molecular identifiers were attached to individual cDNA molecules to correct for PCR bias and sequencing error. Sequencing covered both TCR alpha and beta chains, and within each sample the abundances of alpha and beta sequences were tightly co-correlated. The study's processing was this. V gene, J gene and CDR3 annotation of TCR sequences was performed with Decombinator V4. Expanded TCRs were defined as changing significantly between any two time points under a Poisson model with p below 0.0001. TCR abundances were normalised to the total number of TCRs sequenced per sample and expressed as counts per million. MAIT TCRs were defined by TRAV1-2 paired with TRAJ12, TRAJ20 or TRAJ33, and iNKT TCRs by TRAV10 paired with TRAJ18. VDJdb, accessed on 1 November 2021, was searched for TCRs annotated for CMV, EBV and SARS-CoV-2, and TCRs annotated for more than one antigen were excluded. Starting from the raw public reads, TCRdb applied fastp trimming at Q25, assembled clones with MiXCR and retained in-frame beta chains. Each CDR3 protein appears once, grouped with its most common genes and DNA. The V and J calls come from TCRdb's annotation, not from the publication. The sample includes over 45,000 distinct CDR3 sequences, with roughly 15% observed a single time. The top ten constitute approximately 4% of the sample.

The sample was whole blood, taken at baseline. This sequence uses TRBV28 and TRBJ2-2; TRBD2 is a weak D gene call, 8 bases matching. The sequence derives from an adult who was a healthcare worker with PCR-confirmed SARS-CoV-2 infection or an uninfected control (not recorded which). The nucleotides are TGTGCCAGCAGCCCCCGCCGGGACAGTAGCGGGATAGTGACCGGGGAGCTGTTTTTT. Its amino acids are CASSPRRDSSGIVTGELFF.